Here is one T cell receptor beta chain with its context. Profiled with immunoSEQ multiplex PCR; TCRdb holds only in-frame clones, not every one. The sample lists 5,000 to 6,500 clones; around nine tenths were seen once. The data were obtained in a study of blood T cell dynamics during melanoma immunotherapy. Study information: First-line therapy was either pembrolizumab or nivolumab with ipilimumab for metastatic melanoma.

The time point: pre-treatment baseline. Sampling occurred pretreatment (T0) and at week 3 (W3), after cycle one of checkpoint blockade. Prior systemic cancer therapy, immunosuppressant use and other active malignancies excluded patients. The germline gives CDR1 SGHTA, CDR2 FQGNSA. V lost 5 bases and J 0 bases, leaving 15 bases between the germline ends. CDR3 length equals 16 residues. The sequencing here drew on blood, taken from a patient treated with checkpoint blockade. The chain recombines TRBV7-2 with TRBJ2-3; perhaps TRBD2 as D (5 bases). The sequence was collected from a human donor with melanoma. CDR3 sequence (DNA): TGTGCCAGCAGCCGTCCCAGCGGAATCAGCACAGATACGCAGTATTTT. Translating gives CASSRPSGISTDTQYF. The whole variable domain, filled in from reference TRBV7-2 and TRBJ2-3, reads GAGVSQSPSNKVTEKGKDVELRCDPISGHTALYWYRQSLGQGLEFLIYFQGNSAPDKSGLPSDRFSAERTGGSVSTLTIQRTQQEDSAVYLCASSRPSGISTDTQYFGPGTRLTVL.